This T cell receptor beta chain is from a study of cytomegalovirus exposure and HLA in healthy donors (dated by TCRdb to 2017 to 2019). Regarding the complete study: According to a later analysis, one platform produced both the roughly 130 validation repertoires and the approximately 660 repertoires of the first cohort. The study was designed to test whether signatures of past pathogen exposure could be identified by cataloging public T cell receptors. In addition to the first cohort of about 650 subjects, a separate validation cohort of about 120 different subjects was used. High-throughput TCR immunosequencing, statistical association of individual TCRs with disease status, and machine learning were combined to predict cytomegalovirus infection status. What the work shows at the level of the full study, not this receptor alone: The authors suggested that the approach could potentially be generalized to other disease states and immunological phenotypes. A total of 150 to 200 TCR beta chains were listed by the study as associated with cytomegalovirus. The classifier was reported to diagnose cytomegalovirus status with high specificity and sensitivity in both the original and validation cohorts. In vitro tests confirmed that a few of the cytomegalovirus-associated TCR beta chains recognize cytomegalovirus antigens. All 110 or so repertoires were used to score co-occurrence in the validation cohort in a later analysis, because that analysis had no HLA typing for the cohort. A later analysis found that TCRs clustered in the first cohort also tended to co-occur in the 120 or so validation repertoires, with 94% of cluster scores above 0. Across donors, most TCR sequences were observed very rarely, whereas some public TCRs were present in many individuals.

The library was prepared using the immunoSEQ multiplex PCR assay. The paper's processing steps were these. To diagnose cytomegalovirus status from the catalog of TCR beta chain sequences, a statistical classification framework was built. The clones in this table, taken by TCRdb from immuneACCESS, are in-frame only. Not every clone is retained; where verified, under half of the shortfall comes from an unresolved V gene, and the cause of the rest is unknown. D and trimming come from the DNA, and the V and J calls and clone size come from that table. The table for this sample lists 100,000 to 150,000 clones; around nine tenths of them were counted only once. The ten largest clonotypes hold more than 1.5% of the sample. Concerning this clone: The antigen this receptor binds is unknown. No base quality information exists; no much larger clone differs at one position.

The donors belonged to the validation cohort of around 110 subjects, which was separate from the roughly 670-subject first cohort. Germline trimming: 5 bases from V, 7 bases from J; junction bases outside gene matches: 6. From its cysteine to its phenylalanine, the CDR3 spans 15 amino acids. The entry retains the CDR3 DNA only, 45 bases that are in frame from base 1. The germline V gene encodes CDR1 MNHEY and CDR2 SMNVEV (reference sequence). This clonotype was sampled from a woman between 18 and 29 years old in good health and CMV-seronegative. The material sequenced was PBMCs. The chain is assembled from TRBV27 and TRBJ2-1; 12 of the junction bases match TRBD2. In nucleotides, the sequence is TGTGCCAGCAGTCTCTCGACTAGCGGGAGAAATGAGCAGTTCTTC. The resulting protein is CASSLSTSGRNEQFF.